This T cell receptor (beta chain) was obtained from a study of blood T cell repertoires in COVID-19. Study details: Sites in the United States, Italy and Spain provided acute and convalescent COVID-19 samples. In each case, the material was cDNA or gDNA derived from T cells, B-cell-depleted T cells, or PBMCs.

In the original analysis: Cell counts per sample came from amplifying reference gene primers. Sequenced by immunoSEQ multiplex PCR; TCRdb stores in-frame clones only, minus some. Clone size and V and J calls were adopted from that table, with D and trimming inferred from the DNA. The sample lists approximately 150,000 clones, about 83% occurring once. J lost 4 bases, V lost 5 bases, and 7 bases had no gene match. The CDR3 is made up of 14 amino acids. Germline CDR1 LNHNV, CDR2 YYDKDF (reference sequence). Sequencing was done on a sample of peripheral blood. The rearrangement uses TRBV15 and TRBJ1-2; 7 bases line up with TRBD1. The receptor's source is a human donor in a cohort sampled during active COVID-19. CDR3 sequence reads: CATSASTGTYGYTF. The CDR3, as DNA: TGTGCCACCAGCGCCTCGACAGGGACCTATGGCTACACCTTC. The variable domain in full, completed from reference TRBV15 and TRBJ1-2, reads DAMVIQNPRYQVTQFGKPVTLSCSQTLNHNVMYWYQQKSSQAPKLLFHYYDKDFNNEADTPDNFQSRRPNTSFCFLDIRSPGLGDTAMYLCATSASTGTYGYTFGSGTRLTVV.